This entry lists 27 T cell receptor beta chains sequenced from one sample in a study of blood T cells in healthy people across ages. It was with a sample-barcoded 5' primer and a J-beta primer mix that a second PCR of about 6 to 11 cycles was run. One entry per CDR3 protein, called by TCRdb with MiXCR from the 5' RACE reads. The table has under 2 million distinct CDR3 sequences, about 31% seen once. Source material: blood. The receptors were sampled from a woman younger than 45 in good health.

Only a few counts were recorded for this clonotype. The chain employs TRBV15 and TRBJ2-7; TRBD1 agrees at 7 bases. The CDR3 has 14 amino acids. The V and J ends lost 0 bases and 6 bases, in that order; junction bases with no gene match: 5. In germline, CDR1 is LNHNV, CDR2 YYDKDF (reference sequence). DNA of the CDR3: TGTGCCACCAGCAGAGATCAACAGGGGAGCGAGCAGTACTTC. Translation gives CATSRDQQGSEQYF.

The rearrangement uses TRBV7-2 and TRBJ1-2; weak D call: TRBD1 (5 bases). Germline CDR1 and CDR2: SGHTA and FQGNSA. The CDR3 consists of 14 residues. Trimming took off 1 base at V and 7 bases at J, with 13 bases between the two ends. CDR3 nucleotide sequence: TGTGCCAGCAGCTTAGTCGGTGGGGGGGGTGGCTACACCTTC. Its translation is CASSLVGGGGGYTF.

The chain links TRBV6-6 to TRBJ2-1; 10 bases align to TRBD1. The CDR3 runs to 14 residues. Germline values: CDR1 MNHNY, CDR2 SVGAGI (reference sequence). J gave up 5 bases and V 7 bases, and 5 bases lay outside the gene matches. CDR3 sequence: CASTGTGDNNEQFF. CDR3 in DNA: TGTGCCAGCACCGGGACAGGGGACAACAATGAGCAGTTCTTC.

CDR3 sequence: CSATSESSYNEQFF. Written as DNA, the CDR3 is TGCAGTGCAACTAGCGAGAGCTCCTACAATGAGCAGTTCTTC. V usage is TRBV20-1 and J usage is TRBJ2-1, with 7 bases identical to TRBD2. V lost 6 bases, J lost 0 bases, and 5 bases stayed unmatched. The CDR3 loop spans 14 amino acids. Germline CDR1 and CDR2: DFQATT and SNEGSKA (reference sequence).

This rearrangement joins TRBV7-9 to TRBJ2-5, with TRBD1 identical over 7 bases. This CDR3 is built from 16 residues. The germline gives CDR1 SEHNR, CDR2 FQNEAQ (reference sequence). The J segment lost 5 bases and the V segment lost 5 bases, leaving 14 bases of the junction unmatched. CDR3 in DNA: TGTGCCAGCAGCCGTCCCTCGGGACAGAACGAGGAGACCCAGTACTTC. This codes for CASSRPSGQNEETQYF.

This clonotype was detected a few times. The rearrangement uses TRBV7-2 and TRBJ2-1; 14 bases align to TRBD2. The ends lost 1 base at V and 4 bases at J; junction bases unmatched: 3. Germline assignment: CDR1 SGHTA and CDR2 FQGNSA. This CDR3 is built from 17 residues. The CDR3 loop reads CASSLGTSGRPYNEQFF. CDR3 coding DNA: TGTGCCAGCAGCTTAGGGACTAGCGGGAGGCCTTACAATGAGCAGTTCTTC.

The CDR3: CASSPSRLAGGRYNEQFF. The CDR3 DNA follows: TGCGCCAGCAGCCCCTCCCGACTAGCGGGAGGAAGATACAATGAGCAGTTCTTC. The chain is built from TRBV5-1 and TRBJ2-1, with 13 bases matching TRBD2. The length of the CDR3 is 18 residues. CDR1 is SGHRS, CDR2 YFSETQ, per germline. V was clipped by 4 bases and J by 4 bases; unmatched bases: 11.

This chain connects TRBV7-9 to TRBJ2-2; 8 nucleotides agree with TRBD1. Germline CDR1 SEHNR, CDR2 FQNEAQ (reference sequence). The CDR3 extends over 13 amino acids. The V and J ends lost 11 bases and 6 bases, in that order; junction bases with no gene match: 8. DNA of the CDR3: TGTGCCTGGACAGGGTTGTTGTCCGGGGAGCTGTTTTTT. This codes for CAWTGLLSGELFF.

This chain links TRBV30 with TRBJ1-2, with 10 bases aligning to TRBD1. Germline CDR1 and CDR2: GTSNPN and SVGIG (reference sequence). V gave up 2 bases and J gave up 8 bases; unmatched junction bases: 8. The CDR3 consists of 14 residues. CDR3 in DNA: TGTGCCTGGAGTAGAGACAGGGGGCTAGGGGGCTACACCTTC. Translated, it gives CAWSRDRGLGGYTF.

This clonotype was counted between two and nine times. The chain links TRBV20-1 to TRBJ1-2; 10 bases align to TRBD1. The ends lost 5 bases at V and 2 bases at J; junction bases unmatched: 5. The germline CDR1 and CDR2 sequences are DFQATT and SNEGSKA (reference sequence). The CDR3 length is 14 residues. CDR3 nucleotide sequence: TGCAGTGCTTCCTGGACAGGGGGGAACTATGGCTACACCTTC. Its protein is CSASWTGGNYGYTF.

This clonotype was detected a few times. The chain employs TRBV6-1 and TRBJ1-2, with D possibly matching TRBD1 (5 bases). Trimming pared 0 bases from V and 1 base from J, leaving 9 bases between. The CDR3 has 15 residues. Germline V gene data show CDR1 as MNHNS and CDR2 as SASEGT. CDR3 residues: CASSEAAGLNYGYTF. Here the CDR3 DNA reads TGTGCCAGCAGTGAAGCGGCGGGACTTAACTATGGCTACACCTTC.

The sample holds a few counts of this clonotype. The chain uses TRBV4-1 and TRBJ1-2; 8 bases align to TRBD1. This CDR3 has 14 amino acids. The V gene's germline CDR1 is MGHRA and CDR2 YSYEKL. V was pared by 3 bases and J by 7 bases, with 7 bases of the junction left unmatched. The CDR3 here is CASSHYRGKPGYTF. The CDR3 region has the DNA TGCGCCAGCAGCCATTACAGGGGGAAACCTGGCTACACCTTC.

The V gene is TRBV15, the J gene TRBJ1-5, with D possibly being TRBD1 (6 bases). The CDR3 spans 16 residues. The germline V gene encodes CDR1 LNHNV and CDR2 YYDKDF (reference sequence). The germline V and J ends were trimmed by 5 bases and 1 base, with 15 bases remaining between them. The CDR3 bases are TGTGCCACCAGCCCAGGCCGGGGGCTGAGCAATCAGCCCCAGCATTTT. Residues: CATSPGRGLSNQPQHF.

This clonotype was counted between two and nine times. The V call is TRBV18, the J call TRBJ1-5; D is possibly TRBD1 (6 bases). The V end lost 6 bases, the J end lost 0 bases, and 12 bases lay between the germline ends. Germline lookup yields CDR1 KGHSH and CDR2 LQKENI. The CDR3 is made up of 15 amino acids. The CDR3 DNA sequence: TGTGCCAGCTCGACGGGACACAATAGCAATCAGCCCCAGCATTTT. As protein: CASSTGHNSNQPQHF.

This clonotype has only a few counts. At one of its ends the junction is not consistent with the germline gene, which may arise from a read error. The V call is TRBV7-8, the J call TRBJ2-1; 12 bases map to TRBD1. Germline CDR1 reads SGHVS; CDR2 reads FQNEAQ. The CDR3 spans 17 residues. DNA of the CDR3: TGTGCCGGCAGCCCGATCGAATCGGGACAGGGGGCTCTTGAGCAGTTCTTC. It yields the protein CAGSPIESGQGALEQFF.

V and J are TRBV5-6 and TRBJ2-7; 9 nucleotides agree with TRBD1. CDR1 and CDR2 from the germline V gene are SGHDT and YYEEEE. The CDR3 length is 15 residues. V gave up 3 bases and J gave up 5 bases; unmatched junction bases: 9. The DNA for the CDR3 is TGTGCCAGCAGCTGGGGGACAGGGCTACAACACGAGCAGTACTTC. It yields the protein CASSWGTGLQHEQYF.

The chain's CDR3 is CASSLVFGTGAVLESEQFF. The CDR3 DNA follows: TGTGCCAGCAGCTTAGTTTTCGGGACAGGGGCCGTACTTGAGTCGGAGCAGTTCTTC. The chain combines TRBV11-2 with TRBJ2-1, with TRBD1 matching 10 bases. The CDR3 is 19 amino acids. The germline gives CDR1 SGHAT, CDR2 FQNNGV. Germline trimming cut 1 base from V and 10 bases from J; bases unmatched to any gene: 19.

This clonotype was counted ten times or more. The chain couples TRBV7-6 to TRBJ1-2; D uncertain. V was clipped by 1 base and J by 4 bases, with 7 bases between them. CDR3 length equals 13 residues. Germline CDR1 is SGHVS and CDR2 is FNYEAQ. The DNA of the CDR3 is TGTGCCAGCAGCTTAGGAGTTTCCTATGGCTACACCTTC. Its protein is CASSLGVSYGYTF.

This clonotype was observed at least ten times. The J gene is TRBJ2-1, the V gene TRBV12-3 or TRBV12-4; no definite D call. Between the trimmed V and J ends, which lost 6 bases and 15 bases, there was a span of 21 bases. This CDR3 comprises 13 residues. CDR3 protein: CASSHGQRGSMFF. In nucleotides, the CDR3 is TGTGCCAGCAGCCACGGCCAACGTGGTTCGATGTTCTTC.

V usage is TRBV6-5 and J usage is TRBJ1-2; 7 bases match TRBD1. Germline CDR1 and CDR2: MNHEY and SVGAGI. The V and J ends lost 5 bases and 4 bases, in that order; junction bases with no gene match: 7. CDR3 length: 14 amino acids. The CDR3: CASSRSGTAYGYTF. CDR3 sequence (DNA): TGTGCCAGCAGTAGATCCGGGACAGCCTATGGCTACACCTTC.

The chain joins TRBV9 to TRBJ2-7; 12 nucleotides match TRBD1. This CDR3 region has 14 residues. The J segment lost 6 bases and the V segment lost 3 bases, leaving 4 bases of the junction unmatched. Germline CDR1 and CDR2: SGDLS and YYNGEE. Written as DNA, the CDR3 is TGTGCCAGCAGCGGGGGACAGGGGGCCTCCGAGCAGTACTTC. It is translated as CASSGGQGASEQYF.

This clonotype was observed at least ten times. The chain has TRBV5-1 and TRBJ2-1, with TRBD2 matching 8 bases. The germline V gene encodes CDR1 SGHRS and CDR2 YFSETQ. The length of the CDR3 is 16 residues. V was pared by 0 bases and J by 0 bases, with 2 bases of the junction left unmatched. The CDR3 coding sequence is TGCGCCAGCAGCTTGGTGGGACTAGACTCCTACAATGAGCAGTTCTTC. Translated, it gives CASSLVGLDSYNEQFF.

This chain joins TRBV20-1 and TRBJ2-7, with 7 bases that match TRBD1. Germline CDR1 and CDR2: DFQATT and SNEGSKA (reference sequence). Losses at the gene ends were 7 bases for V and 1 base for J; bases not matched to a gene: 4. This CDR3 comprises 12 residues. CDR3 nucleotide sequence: TGCAGTGGCGAGACAGGGTCCTACGAGCAGTACTTC. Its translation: CSGETGSYEQYF.

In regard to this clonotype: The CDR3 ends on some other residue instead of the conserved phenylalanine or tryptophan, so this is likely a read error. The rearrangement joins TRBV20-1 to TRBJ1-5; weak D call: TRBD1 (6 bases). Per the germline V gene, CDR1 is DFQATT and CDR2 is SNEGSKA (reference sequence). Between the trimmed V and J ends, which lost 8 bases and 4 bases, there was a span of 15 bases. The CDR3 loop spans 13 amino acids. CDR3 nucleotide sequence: TGCAGTTGGGGAGGGGGAGGAAATCAGCCCCAGCATGTT. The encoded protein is CSWGGGGNQPQHV.

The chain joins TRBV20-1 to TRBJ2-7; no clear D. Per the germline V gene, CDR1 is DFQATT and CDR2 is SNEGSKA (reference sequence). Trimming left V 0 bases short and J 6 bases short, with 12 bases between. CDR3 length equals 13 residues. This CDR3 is CSARDIKIGEQYF. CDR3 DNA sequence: TGCAGTGCTAGAGATATAAAGATCGGCGAGCAGTACTTC.

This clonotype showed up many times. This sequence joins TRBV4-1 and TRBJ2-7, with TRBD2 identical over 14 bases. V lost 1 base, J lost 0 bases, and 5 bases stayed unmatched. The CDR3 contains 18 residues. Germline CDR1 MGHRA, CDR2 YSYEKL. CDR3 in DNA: TGCGCCAGCAGCCAAGGCCGGACTAGCGGGGGGCGCTCCTACGAGCAGTACTTC. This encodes CASSQGRTSGGRSYEQYF.

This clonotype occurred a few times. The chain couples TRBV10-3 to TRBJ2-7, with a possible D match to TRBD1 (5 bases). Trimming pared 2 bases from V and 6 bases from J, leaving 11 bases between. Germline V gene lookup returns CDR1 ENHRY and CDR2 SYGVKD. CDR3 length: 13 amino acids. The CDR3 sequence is CAISELDTSEQYF. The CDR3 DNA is TGTGCCATCAGTGAGCTGGACACCTCCGAGCAGTACTTC.